The 6 T cell receptor beta chains given below trace back to one sample, sequenced in a study of radiation and T cells in renal cell carcinoma. The time point here: blood 4 weeks post-SBRT, at nephrectomy. Treatment: 15 Gy SBRT to primary tumor, nephrectomy 4 weeks later. Produced via immunoSEQ multiplex PCR; TCRdb's table is partial and in-frame only. This sample yields 75,000 to 95,000 clones, of which around four fifths are seen a single time; 9.4% belongs to the top ten. Sample: blood, taken from a patient whose treatment included radiotherapy and nephrectomy. The receptors come from a man aged 50 to 60 with renal cell carcinoma.

V gene TRBV27 combines with J gene TRBJ2-7; weak D call: TRBD2 (7 bases). Per germline, CDR1 MNHEY and CDR2 SMNVEV (reference sequence). The ends were cut back, 8 bases at V and 3 bases at J, with 14 bases in the middle. CDR3 length: 13 amino acids. CDR3 loop: CASQGTTNYEQYF. CDR3 DNA sequence: TGTGCCAGCCAGGGGACTACCAACTACGAGCAGTACTTC.

The chain uses TRBV7-2 and TRBJ2-3; 10 positions agree with TRBD2. The CDR3 has 17 residues. CDR1 and CDR2 (germline): SGHTA, FQGNSA. After removal of 4 bases from V and 0 bases from J, the junction contained 7 bases not matched to a gene. The CDR3, as DNA: TGTGCCAGCAGCTCCCCTAGCGGGGGATCTAGCACAGATACGCAGTATTTT. Translated: CASSSPSGGSSTDTQYF.

V is TRBV6-1 and J is TRBJ1-2; TRBD1 matches at 9 bases. The germline CDR1 and CDR2 sequences are MNHNS and SASEGT. The CDR3 spans 16 residues. The V and J ends lost 2 bases and 1 base, in that order; junction bases with no gene match: 5. The CDR3 DNA reads TGTGCCAGCAGTGAACCGGGACAGGGTAATAACTATGGCTACACCTTC. Translating gives CASSEPGQGNNYGYTF.

The chain couples TRBV19 to TRBJ1-1, with D tentatively TRBD1 (5 bases). The CDR3 spans 14 residues. The germline gives CDR1 LNHDA, CDR2 SQIVND (reference sequence). Between the trimmed V and J ends, which lost 6 bases and 1 base, there was a span of 12 bases. CDR3 DNA sequence: TGTGCCAGTAGCCTAGACAGCCCGAACACTGAAGCTTTCTTT. Its translation: CASSLDSPNTEAFF.

This chain uses TRBV19 with TRBJ1-3, with TRBD1 identical over 8 bases. Germline V gene data show CDR1 as LNHDA and CDR2 as SQIVND (reference sequence). CDR3 size: 14 residues. V gave up 7 bases and J gave up 0 bases; unmatched junction bases: 2. CDR3 amino acids: CASMDRASGNTIYF. In DNA, the CDR3 is TGTGCCAGTATGGACAGGGCCTCTGGAAACACCATATATTTT. The variable domain in full, completed from reference TRBV19 and TRBJ1-3, reads DGGITQSPKYLFRKEGQNVTLSCEQNLNHDAMYWYRQDPGQGLRLIYYSQIVNDFQKGDIAEGYSVSREKKESFPLTVTSAQKNPTAFYLCASMDRASGNTIYFGEGSWLTVV.

This CDR3 is CASGLVLTAPDTQYF. The DNA of the CDR3 is TGTGCTAGTGGTTTGGTACTGACAGCTCCTGATACGCAGTATTTT. The rearrangement uses TRBV12-5 and TRBJ2-3; the D gene is possibly TRBD1 (5 bases). The germline gives CDR1 LGHNT, CDR2 FRNRAP. Trimming left V 0 bases short and J 6 bases short, with 13 bases between. The CDR3 sequence is 15 residues long.